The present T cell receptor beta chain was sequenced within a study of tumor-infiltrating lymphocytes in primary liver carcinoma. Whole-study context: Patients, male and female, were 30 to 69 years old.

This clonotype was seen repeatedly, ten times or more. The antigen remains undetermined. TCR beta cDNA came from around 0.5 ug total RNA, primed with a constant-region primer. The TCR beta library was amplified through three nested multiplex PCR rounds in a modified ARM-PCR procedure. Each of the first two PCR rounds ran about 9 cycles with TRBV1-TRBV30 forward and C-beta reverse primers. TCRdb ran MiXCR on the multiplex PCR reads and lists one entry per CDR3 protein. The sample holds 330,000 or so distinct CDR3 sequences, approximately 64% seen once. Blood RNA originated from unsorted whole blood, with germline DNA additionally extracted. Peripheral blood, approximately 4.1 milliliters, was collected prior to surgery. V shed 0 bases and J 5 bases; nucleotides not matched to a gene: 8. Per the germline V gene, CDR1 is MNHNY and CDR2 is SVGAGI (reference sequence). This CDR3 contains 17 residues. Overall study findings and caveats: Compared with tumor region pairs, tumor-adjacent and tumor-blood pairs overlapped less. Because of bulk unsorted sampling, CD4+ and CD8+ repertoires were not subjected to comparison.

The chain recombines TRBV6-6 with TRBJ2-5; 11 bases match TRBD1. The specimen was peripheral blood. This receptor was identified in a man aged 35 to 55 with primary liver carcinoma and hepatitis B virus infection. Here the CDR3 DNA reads TGTGCCAGCAGTTACTCTTCGGACAGGGGGCGCGGGGAGACCCAGTACTTC. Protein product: CASSYSSDRGRGETQYF.